A selection of T cell receptor beta chains follows, all from one sample in a study of blood T cell repertoires in COVID-19. Sequencing used immunoSEQ multiplex PCR; TCRdb keeps in-frame clones, though not all of them. The sample records 45,000 to 55,000 clones, 83% being singletons. The specimen was peripheral blood. These receptors were collected from a human donor in a cohort sampled during active COVID-19. CDR3s include the opening cysteine and the closing phenylalanine or tryptophan. Fields, in order: D gene, clone size, CDR3 length, V gene, J gene, CDR3 protein, CDR3 DNA. D genes are given only for firm matches. Not all rows give a size; the values are once, few, many and, for expanded clones, a class.

>NA|few|13|TRBV7-2|TRBJ2-5
CASSLALAQTQYF
TGTGCCAGCAGCTTAGCCCTAGCACAGACCCAGTACTTC
>TRBD1|NA|15|TRBV6-5|TRBJ1-1
CASSYSMGQGATAFF
TGTGCCAGCAGTTACTCGATGGGACAGGGGGCTACAGCTTTCTTT
>NA|NA|15|TRBV18|TRBJ1-2
CASSPQRDSPYGYTF
TGTGCCAGCTCACCGCAACGCGACAGCCCCTATGGCTACACCTTC
>TRBD2|NA|16|TRBV29-1|TRBJ2-6
CSVGSGGIAGANVLTF
TGCAGCGTTGGTAGCGGGGGGATCGCTGGGGCCAACGTCCTGACTTTC
>TRBD1|NA|16|TRBV7-2|TRBJ2-3
CASSFTGTGNRDTQYF
TGTGCCAGCAGCTTTACCGGGACAGGGAATCGGGATACGCAGTATTTT
>NA|NA|17|TRBV12-5|TRBJ1-2
CASARTREGLTNYGYTF
TGTGCTAGTGCCAGAACTAGGGAGGGGCTAACTAACTATGGCTACACCTTC
>TRBD1|NA|15|TRBV6-5|TRBJ1-6
CASSPKRTGLSPLHF
TGTGCCAGCAGCCCAAAAAGGACAGGGCTTTCACCCCTCCACTTT
>NA|once|13|TRBV6-5|TRBJ1-3
CATQRGSGNTIYF
TGTGCCACCCAAAGGGGTTCTGGAAACACCATATATTTT
>NA|NA|15|TRBV30|TRBJ1-1
CAWNPGFLMNTEAFF
TGTGCCTGGAATCCAGGGTTTTTAATGAACACTGAAGCTTTCTTT
>TRBD2|NA|14|TRBV6-2/TRBV6-3|TRBJ2-5
CASSAGGRKETQYF
TGTGCCAGCAGTGCGGGGGGACGGAAAGAGACCCAGTACTTC
>NA|once|14|TRBV7-2|TRBJ2-2
CASSLARGTGELFF
TGTGCCAGCAGCTTAGCTCGCGGAACCGGGGAGCTGTTTTTT
>TRBD1|NA|15|TRBV6-5|TRBJ1-5
CASTRDRASNQPQHF
TGTGCCAGCACTAGGGACAGGGCAAGCAATCAGCCCCAGCATTTT
>NA|NA|15|TRBV19|TRBJ1-1
CASSIGRGFHTEAFF
TGTGCCAGTAGTATAGGAAGGGGATTTCACACTGAAGCTTTCTTT
>NA|NA|13|TRBV21-1|TRBJ2-7
CASRDRIRYEQYF
TGTGCCAGCCGGGACAGGATACGCTACGAGCAGTACTTC
>TRBD2|NA|16|TRBV5-4|TRBJ2-1
CASSWGGLAVYNEQFF
TGTGCCAGCAGCTGGGGGGGACTAGCGGTCTACAATGAGCAGTTCTTC
>TRBD2|NA|13|TRBV18|TRBJ2-7
CASSPGGGYEQYF
TGTGCCAGCTCACCGGGCGGGGGATACGAGCAGTACTTC
>NA|NA|14|TRBV11-3|TRBJ1-2
CASSSRTSFYGYTF
TGTGCCAGCAGCTCGCGGACTTCTTTCTATGGCTACACCTTC
>NA|NA|14|TRBV7-9|TRBJ1-1
CASSLDPKGTEAFF
TGTGCCAGCAGCTTAGACCCCAAGGGGACTGAAGCTTTCTTT
>NA|NA|15|TRBV18|TRBJ1-5
CASSPRSDTSSPQHF
TGTGCCAGCTCACCACGGAGCGATACGTCATCGCCCCAGCATTTT
>TRBD2|few|15|TRBV7-2|TRBJ2-5
CASSWTSGYQETQYF
TGTGCCAGCAGCTGGACTAGCGGGTACCAAGAGACCCAGTACTTC
>NA|NA|14|TRBV6-5|TRBJ1-3
CASRGGVRGNTIYF
TGTGCCAGCAGGGGAGGGGTTCGTGGAAACACCATATATTTT
>NA|NA|16|TRBV2|TRBJ2-7
CASSEWLGRRSYEQYF
TGTGCCAGCAGTGAGTGGTTAGGGAGACGGTCCTACGAGCAGTACTTC
>TRBD1|NA|15|TRBV11-2|TRBJ2-7
CASSRPGTGTYEQYF
TGTGCCAGCAGCAGGCCCGGGACAGGCACCTACGAGCAGTACTTC